A single sample gave rise to the 26 T cell receptor beta chains below, sequenced in a study of CD8+ T cells in alopecia areata. Extracted RNA was reverse transcribed, and the resulting cDNA served as sequencing template. Measured with immunoSEQ multiplex PCR; TCRdb has only the in-frame clones, and not every one. The table has about 280,000 clones, roughly 64% seen once; the top ten hold more than 1.5%. As to treatment: oral pan-JAK inhibitor, 5-10 mg twice daily. Sequencing used CD4+ T cells sorted from blood, obtained at week 24, from a patient treated with tofacitinib. The source of these receptors is a human donor with alopecia areata.

This chain joins TRBV15 and TRBJ1-1; unclear D gene. V was trimmed by 0 bases and J by 5 bases, leaving 10 bases between them. The CDR3 has 14 residues. Germline CDR1 and CDR2: LNHNV and YYDKDF (reference sequence). The CDR3, as DNA: TGTGCCACCAGCAGAGATGGCGGTGTGACTGAAGCTTTCTTT. This sequence encodes CATSRDGGVTEAFF.

The rearrangement uses TRBV21-1 and TRBJ1-1. TRBV21-1 is shown as a pseudogene. The CDR3 is 16 residues long. The DNA of the CDR3 is TGTGCCAGCAGCCCAGGGCCCAGGGACCCGGGGACTGAAGCTTTCTTT. Translation: CASSPGPRDPGTEAFF.

The chain employs TRBV7-2 and TRBJ2-3; D is unresolved. Trimming pared 2 bases from V and 9 bases from J, leaving 6 bases between. The CDR3 is made up of 11 amino acids. Germline-derived CDR1 and CDR2 are SGHTA and FQGNSA. DNA for the CDR3: TGTGCCAGCAGCTTATTAAAAACGCAGTATTTT. It encodes CASSLLKTQYF.

This clone was counted once. The chain uses TRBV30 and TRBJ2-1, with 10 positions matching TRBD1. The trim removed 4 bases at V and 9 bases at J, leaving 15 bases unmatched. Germline V gives CDR1 GTSNPN, CDR2 SVGIG (reference sequence). The CDR3 consists of 16 residues. The CDR3, as DNA: TGTGCCTGGATCCAGGGACAGGGGCTGCTCTTGAGTGAGCAGTTCTTC. Amino acids: CAWIQGQGLLLSEQFF. The whole variable domain, filled in from reference TRBV30 and TRBJ2-1, reads SQTIHQWPATLVQPVGSPLSLECTVEGTSNPNLYWYRQAAGRGLQLLFYSVGIGQISSEVPQNLSASRPQDRQFILSSKKLLLSDSGFYLCAWIQGQGLLLSEQFFGPGTRLTVL.

This chain links TRBV30 with TRBJ1-2; unclear D gene. CDR3 size: 12 residues. Trimming cost V 4 bases and J 4 bases, with 10 bases left between them. The V gene's germline CDR1 is GTSNPN and CDR2 SVGIG (reference sequence). For the CDR3, the DNA is TGTGCCTGGAATATGGCAGGCTATGGCTACACCTTC. Residues: CAWNMAGYGYTF.

The J gene is TRBJ2-3, the V gene TRBV4-1; 8 nucleotides agree with TRBD2. Germline V CDR1 and CDR2: MGHRA, YSYEKL. The CDR3 contains 18 residues. The V and J ends lost 0 bases and 2 bases, in that order; junction bases with no gene match: 10. In DNA, the CDR3 is TGCGCCAGCAGCCAAGAATTATTCACTAGCGGAAACACAGATACGCAGTATTTT. This gives the protein CASSQELFTSGNTDTQYF.

This clone was seen only a few times. The chain links TRBV2 to TRBJ2-1; 10 bases are a match to TRBD2. The CDR3 spans 15 residues. The V and J ends lost 0 bases and 7 bases, in that order; junction bases with no gene match: 3. Looked up from germline, CDR1 is SNHLY and CDR2 is FYNNEI. Here the CDR3 DNA reads TGTGCCAGCAGTGAAGCAGCGGGGGGGCCGAATGAGCAGTTCTTC. It yields the protein CASSEAAGGPNEQFF.

This chain joins TRBV14 and TRBJ1-2, with no clear D. The germline CDR1 and CDR2 sequences are SGHDN and FVKESK. Between the trimmed V and J ends, which lost 1 base and 5 bases, there was a span of 17 bases. This CDR3 comprises 16 residues. The CDR3: CASSQVRGVVGYGYTF. DNA for the CDR3: TGTGCCAGCAGCCAAGTTCGTGGGGTAGTTGGGTATGGCTACACCTTC.

The chain combines TRBV29-1 with TRBJ2-7, with TRBD1 as a possible D gene (5 bases). This CDR3 region has 14 residues. V lost 4 bases and J lost 3, with 16 bases in between. The germline V gene encodes CDR1 SQVTM and CDR2 ANQGSEA. CDR3 DNA sequence: TGCAGCGTTGTTATTGGGGCGAAGAACTACGAGCAGTACTTC. This translates into CSVVIGAKNYEQYF.

This chain uses TRBV29-1 with TRBJ1-1; 10 positions match TRBD1. CDR1 and CDR2 from the germline V gene are SQVTM and ANQGSEA. This CDR3 comprises 14 residues. V gave up 7 bases and J gave up 4 bases; unmatched junction bases: 9. The CDR3 spells CSAGGQGMGTEAFF. The CDR3, as DNA: TGCAGCGCTGGGGGACAGGGGATGGGCACTGAAGCTTTCTTT.

The chain has TRBV4-2 and TRBJ2-3, with D perhaps matching TRBD1 (6 bases). This CDR3 comprises 15 residues. Trimming cost V 0 bases and J 6 bases, with 13 bases left between them. Germline CDR1 reads LGHNA; CDR2 reads YNFKEQ. CDR3 sequence: CASSQDRTGTDTQYF. CDR3 DNA sequence: TGTGCCAGCAGCCAAGACCGTACAGGGACGGATACGCAGTATTTT.

This clone has only a few counts. The CDR3 protein is CSVLSLGQPQHF. As DNA, the CDR3 is TGCAGCGTTCTCTCCCTGGGTCAGCCCCAGCATTTT. The J gene is TRBJ1-5, the V gene TRBV29-1, with D unclear. Trimming removed 5 bases from V and 6 bases from J, with 11 bases in between. This CDR3 spans 12 amino acids. Germline CDR1 and CDR2: SQVTM and ANQGSEA.

This rearrangement joins TRBV4-3 to TRBJ2-7; TRBD2 is a possible D gene (7 bases). The V gene's germline CDR1 is LGHNA and CDR2 YSLEER. V dropped 3 bases and J dropped 1 base, with 19 bases sitting between them. The CDR3 has 17 amino acids. The CDR3 coding sequence is TGCGCCAGCAGCCAGATCCGCAGGGGCGGGGGTTCCTACGAGCAGTACTTC. This sequence encodes CASSQIRRGGGSYEQYF.

CDR3 in DNA: TGTGCCAGTACCCGGAGGACAGGGGTGGACGAGACCCAGTACTTC. The encoded protein is CASTRRTGVDETQYF. The chain is built from TRBV19 and TRBJ2-5; 9 nucleotides line up with TRBD1. The J segment lost 5 bases and the V segment lost 7 bases, leaving 11 bases of the junction unmatched. Germline lookup yields CDR1 LNHDA and CDR2 SQIVND (reference sequence). CDR3 size: 15 residues.

The chain uses TRBV5-6 and TRBJ1-2; 9 positions agree with TRBD1. This CDR3 has 15 amino acids. Germline CDR1 SGHDT, CDR2 YYEEEE. The V segment lost 0 bases and the J segment 6 bases; nucleotides outside the gene matches: 6. The CDR3 nucleotides are TGTGCCAGCAGCTTGGTACGGACAGGGGTTAATGGCTACACCTTC. Translation: CASSLVRTGVNGYTF.

The chain has TRBV30 and TRBJ1-1; no clear D. V was clipped by 1 base and J by 0 bases, with 9 bases between them. The CDR3 runs to 14 residues. In germline, CDR1 is GTSNPN, CDR2 SVGIG (reference sequence). The CDR3 sequence: CAWSGKGMNTEAFF. The CDR3 DNA reads as TGTGCCTGGAGTGGTAAAGGTATGAACACTGAAGCTTTCTTT.

V usage is TRBV6-6 and J usage is TRBJ2-7, with 7 bases fitting TRBD1. Germline lookup yields CDR1 MNHNY and CDR2 SVGAGI (reference sequence). V trimming: 5 bases; J trimming: 4 bases; junction bases outside the gene matches: 2. The CDR3 covers 12 residues. CDR3 sequence reads: CASSTQGYEQYF. The CDR3 DNA follows: TGTGCCAGCAGTACACAGGGGTACGAGCAGTACTTC.

The CDR3 spells CASSLGGARGDTQYF. The CDR3 nucleotides read TGTGCCAGCAGCTTGGGCGGGGCTCGTGGAGATACGCAGTATTTT. V and J are TRBV5-4 and TRBJ2-3; tentative D call: TRBD2 (6 bases). Germline V gene lookup returns CDR1 SGHNT and CDR2 YYREEE (reference sequence). Trimming took 0 bases from V and 5 from J, leaving 13 bases between them. The CDR3 length is 15 residues.

V is TRBV4-3 and J is TRBJ2-3, with a tentative D call TRBD1 (5 bases). The germline gives CDR1 LGHNA, CDR2 YSLEER. V was clipped by 0 bases and J by 6 bases, with 16 bases between them. The CDR3 totals 16 residues. The CDR3 here is CASSQDLRRVMDTQYF. CDR3 DNA: TGCGCCAGCAGCCAAGATCTTCGCAGGGTCATGGATACGCAGTATTTT.

V gene TRBV5-8 combines with J gene TRBJ2-2, with D tentatively TRBD1 (6 bases). The CDR3 is 14 amino acids. Germline values: CDR1 SGHTS, CDR2 YDEGEE. With 7 bases removed from V and 6 bases from J, the gap between germline ends came to 16 bases. The CDR3 nucleotides read TGTGCCAGCGCGATACAGGGTACATCCGGGGAGCTGTTTTTT. Translation: CASAIQGTSGELFF.

The rearrangement uses TRBV5-6 and TRBJ2-5; 10 bases map to TRBD2. Per germline, CDR1 SGHDT and CDR2 YYEEEE. Trimming removed 2 bases from V and 0 bases from J; junction bases left unmatched: 1. The CDR3 loop spans 15 amino acids. The DNA of the CDR3 is TGTGCCAGCAGCTTTAGCGGGGGGAACCAAGAGACCCAGTACTTC. Its translation is CASSFSGGNQETQYF. Full variable domain (missing parts from reference TRBV5-6 and TRBJ2-5): DAGVTQSPTHLIKTRGQQVTLRCSPKSGHDTVSWYQQALGQGPQFIFQYYEEEERQRGNFPDRFSGHQFPNYSSELNVNALLLGDSALYLCASSFSGGNQETQYFGPGTRLLVL.

This clone was counted a few times. This chain links TRBV6-5 with TRBJ1-6; TRBD1 aligns across 7 bases. The CDR3 is 15 amino acids. V dropped 6 bases and J dropped 0; count of bases not matched to a gene: 2. Germline V gene sequence: CDR1 MNHEY, CDR2 SVGAGI. CDR3 in amino acids: CASRRDSSYNSPLHF. In nucleotides, the CDR3 is TGTGCCAGCAGGAGGGACAGCTCCTATAATTCACCCCTCCACTTT.

The chain couples TRBV9 to TRBJ2-3; 16 bases map to TRBD2. This CDR3 region has 18 residues. V was clipped by 3 bases and J by 0 bases; unmatched bases: 4. CDR1 and CDR2 from the germline V gene are SGDLS and YYNGEE. For the CDR3, the DNA is TGTGCCAGCAGCGCCGGGACTAGCGGGGGGGCCAGCACAGATACGCAGTATTTT. Protein: CASSAGTSGGASTDTQYF.

The rearrangement joins TRBV5-6 to TRBJ2-5, with 12 bases fitting TRBD1. The CDR3 sequence is 18 residues long. The V segment lost 1 base and the J segment 3 bases; nucleotides outside the gene matches: 10. Germline V gene lookup returns CDR1 SGHDT and CDR2 YYEEEE. The CDR3 nucleotides are TGTGCCAGCAGCTTGTATTCTGGGACAGGGGGCAGAGAAGAGACCCAGTACTTC. This gives the protein CASSLYSGTGGREETQYF.

The chain links TRBV9 to TRBJ2-2, with D possibly matching TRBD1 (6 bases). This CDR3 has 16 amino acids. Germline V lookup: CDR1 SGDLS, CDR2 YYNGEE. The V end was cut by 3 bases, the J end by 3 bases, with 15 bases between. The CDR3: CASSAGSRGYTGELFF. The CDR3 bases are TGTGCCAGCAGCGCCGGTTCCAGGGGTTACACCGGGGAGCTGTTTTTT.

V gene TRBV9 combines with J gene TRBJ2-5, with D tentatively TRBD2 (7 bases). The CDR3 consists of 13 residues. CDR1 is SGDLS, CDR2 YYNGEE, per germline. V lost 4 bases and J 5 bases, leaving 12 bases between the germline ends. The CDR3 here is CASSQGRGETQYF. The CDR3 DNA follows: TGTGCCAGCAGCCAGGGGCGGGGGGAGACCCAGTACTTC.